This T cell receptor (beta chain) was retrieved from a study of CD8 T cells in Susac syndrome. Study outcomes and limitations: An acknowledgment was made by the study that its TCR sequencing and HLA analysis involved relatively few individuals.

Reverse transcription of roughly 0.5 to 1 ug RNA used random hexamers. Multiplex PCR with immunoSEQ amplified the TCR beta CDR3 across 54 Vbeta and 13 Jbeta. TCRdb independently ran MiXCR on the immunoSEQ multiplex PCR reads; one entry per CDR3 protein. Among more than 150,000 distinct CDR3 sequences, approximately 95% were seen once, and the ten largest hold around 0.16%. On this clonotype itself: Its antigen is undetermined.

Sequenced material: CD8+ T cells from PBMCs. The receptor was isolated from a human donor with Susac syndrome.

The chain's CDR3 is CASSQEARSYNEQFF. CDR3 sequence (DNA): TGTGCCAGCAGCCAAGAGGCCCGTTCCTACAATGAGCAGTTCTTC. This chain links TRBV3-1 with TRBJ2-1; D call uncertain. Trimming shortened V by 0 bases and J by 1 base, and 7 bases separated the two germline ends. The CDR3 covers 15 residues. Germline V lookup: CDR1 LGHDT, CDR2 YNNKEL (reference sequence).